This TCR beta chain was sequenced during a study of response to subunit inactivated influenza vaccine. A remark on this clonotype: The target antigen is unknown. One end of the junction is discordant with germline, which a read error may explain.

TCRdb passed the RT-PCR reads through MiXCR, listing each CDR3 protein once. The sample lists 650,000 to 800,000 distinct CDR3 sequences, over 11% occurring once. Regarding the study as a whole: T cells newly recruited by each seasonal influenza vaccination are few, the authors suggested.

The CDR3 runs to 16 residues. From germline, CDR1 is SGHDN and CDR2 FVKESK. The genes are TRBV14 and TRBJ2-3; 7 nucleotides align to TRBD1. This TCR was recovered from a man aged 50 to 60 who received an inactivated influenza vaccine. Source: PBMCs from blood, taken around two weeks before vaccination. Here the CDR3 DNA reads TGTGCCAGCAGCCAAAAACAGGGGTTGTTCACAGATACGCAGTTTTTT. This sequence encodes CASSQKQGLFTDTQFF. Supplemented by reference TRBV14 and TRBJ2-3, the full variable domain reads EAGVTQFPSHSVIEKGQTVTLRCDPISGHDNLYWYRRVMGKEIKFLLHFVKESKQDESGMPNNRFLAERTGGTYSTLKVQPAELEDSGVYFCASSQKQGLFTDTQFFGPGTRLTVL.